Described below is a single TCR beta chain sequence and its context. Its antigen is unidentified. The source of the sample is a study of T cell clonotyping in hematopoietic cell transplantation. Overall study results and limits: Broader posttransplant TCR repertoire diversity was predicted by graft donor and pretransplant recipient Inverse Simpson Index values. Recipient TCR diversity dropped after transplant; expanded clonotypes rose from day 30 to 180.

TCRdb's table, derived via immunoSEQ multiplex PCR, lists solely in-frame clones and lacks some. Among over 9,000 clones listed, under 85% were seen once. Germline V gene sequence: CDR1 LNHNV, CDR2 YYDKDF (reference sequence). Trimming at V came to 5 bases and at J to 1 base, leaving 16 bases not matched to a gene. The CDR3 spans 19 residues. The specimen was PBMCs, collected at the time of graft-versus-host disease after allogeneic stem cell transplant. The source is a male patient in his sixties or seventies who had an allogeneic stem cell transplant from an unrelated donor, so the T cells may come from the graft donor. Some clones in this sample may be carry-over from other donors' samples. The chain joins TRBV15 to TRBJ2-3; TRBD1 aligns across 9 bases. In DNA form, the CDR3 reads TGTGCCACCAGCCCGGTTGCTTTTACAGGGGGCATTGGCACAGATACGCAGTATTTT. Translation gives CATSPVAFTGGIGTDTQYF.